The sequence of this T cell receptor beta chain was determined in a study of blood T cell repertoires in COVID-19 (dated by TCRdb to about 2020). Describing the broader study: The collaborator samples originated in the United States, Italy and Spain and spanned the acute and convalescent phases of COVID-19. The samples were drawn from the first 160 participants of the ongoing ImmuneRACE study and from 1,200 or so subjects provided by 6 global collaborators. Where available, HLA class I and class II types were taken from metadata supplied by the sample provider and were not determined by assay-based typing. The repertoires were made available in a free public database intended to serve as a resource for research on the immune response to SARS-CoV-2. The prospective study material was composed of cDNA or gDNA derived from T cells, B-cell-depleted T cells, or PBMCs. The sample metadata nearly always contained a de-identified subject ID, COVID-19 status, age in years and sex. The dataset comprised deeply sampled blood TCRbeta repertoires from subjects exposed to, actively infected with, or recovered from COVID-19.

A second Seattle source provided samples from volunteer blood donors who had recovered from COVID-19. The collaborating institutions used their own protocols to collect whole blood in K2EDTA tubes. For TCRbeta analysis, collaborators shipped samples as frozen whole blood, isolated PBMCs, or DNA extracted from either of those sample types. A remark on this clone: Its antigen remains unidentified. Per-nucleotide qualities are absent, and no much larger clonotype sits a single base away.

The V and J ends are trimmed by 4 bases and 6 bases, leaving 18 bases between them. The germline V gene (reference sequence) supplies CDR1 MNHEY and CDR2 SMNVEV. Including the terminal cysteine and phenylalanine, the CDR3 comprises 16 residues. The read is trimmed to its CDR3 DNA, 48 bases read in frame from base 1. Points the paper makes about the study in general: Clinical and demographic metadata were provided uncurated, with the amount varying by source and participant.

The immunoSEQ Assay, a bias-controlled multiplex PCR, was used to amplify TCRbeta CDR3 regions from genomic DNA. The authors processed their data as follows. The number of nucleated cells in each sample was estimated by amplification of reference gene primers within the assay. To quantify the absolute abundance of each unique TCRbeta CDR3 rearrangement, sequence reads were collapsed and filtered. For each sample, productive Simpson clonality was calculated by taking the square root of Simpson's diversity index across productive rearrangements. The immuneACCESS repertoire file appears here via TCRdb, limited to in-frame rearrangements. These files lack a portion of the clones; in checked studies, under half of the deficit traces to unresolved V genes, and the cause of the others is not known. V and J calls and clone size follow that table, whereas D and trimming were derived from the DNA. A total of around 260,000 clones appear in this sample, 75% to 90% of them only once. The biggest ten clones account for less than 1% of the sample.

The chain is assembled from TRBV27 and TRBJ1-4, with a tentative D gene TRBD1 over 6 matching bases. This TCR came from a woman aged 40-49 years who had recovered from COVID-19. Sequencing was done on a sample of peripheral blood. The nucleotide sequence reads as follows: TGTGCCAGCAGTTCAGATACAGGGATGGGGTATGAAAAACTGTTTTTT. Its translation reads: CASSSDTGMGYEKLFF.